These 18 T cell receptor beta chains were sequenced from one sample in a study of T cell responses to AZD1222 COVID-19 vaccine. TCRdb's table, derived via immunoSEQ multiplex PCR, lists solely in-frame clones and lacks some. This table has 90,000 to 130,000 clones, around 81% appearing once. Specimen: peripheral blood, collected on day 0 of AZD1222 vaccination. These TCRs come from an adult in good health.

The CDR3 DNA reads as TGTGCCAGCAGCTTACAGTCGGGGTGGACTGAAGCTTTCTTT. It specifies CASSLQSGWTEAFF. The chain employs TRBV13 and TRBJ1-1; no firm D call. The germline V gene encodes CDR1 PRHDT and CDR2 FYEKMQ (reference sequence). CDR3 length equals 14 residues. V gave up 2 bases and J gave up 5 bases, with 12 bases separating them.

The chain employs TRBV5-6 and TRBJ1-2; D gene unclear. The V end lost 2 bases, the J end lost 2 bases, and 10 bases lay between the germline ends. The germline V gene has CDR1 SGHDT and CDR2 YYEEEE. This CDR3 region has 14 residues. The CDR3 spells CASSLGHDNYGYTF. Here the CDR3 DNA reads TGTGCCAGCAGCTTAGGGCACGACAACTATGGCTACACCTTC.

The rearrangement uses TRBV3-1 (or the pseudogene TRBV3-2) and TRBJ1-2; weak D call: TRBD1 (5 bases). V was shortened by 0 bases and J by 3 bases, with 17 bases between the two germline ends. Germline lookup yields CDR1 LGHDT and CDR2 YNNKEL (reference sequence). The CDR3 totals 17 residues. The CDR3 DNA is TGTGCCAGCAGCCAAGATTGGCGAGGGGCGTCTTACTATGGCTACACCTTC. Translated: CASSQDWRGASYYGYTF.

This chain uses TRBV28 with TRBJ1-1; no definite D call. Between the trimmed V and J ends, which lost 6 bases and 0 bases, there was a span of 14 bases. Looked up from germline, CDR1 is MDHEN and CDR2 is SYDVKM. There are 15 residues in the CDR3. The CDR3 region is CASRAPGVMNTEAFF. In DNA form, the CDR3 reads TGTGCCAGCAGGGCGCCCGGGGTCATGAACACTGAAGCTTTCTTT.

This clone came up once. This sequence joins TRBV4-2 and TRBJ1-2, with 7 positions matching TRBD1. Germline CDR1 reads LGHNA; CDR2 reads YNFKEQ. CDR3 length: 15 residues. V dropped 4 bases and J dropped 8; count of bases not matched to a gene: 13. In DNA form, the CDR3 reads TGTGCCAGCAGCCTTGGAGGCCCCGGGACAGAAGGCTACACCTTC. This gives the protein CASSLGGPGTEGYTF.

As for this clone: The junction does not match germline at one end; this may be a read error. The CDR3, as DNA: TGTGCCAGCTCCCAACCGGGACTAGCTCTGGTCTTC. It translates to CASSQPGLALVF. This chain connects TRBV28 to TRBJ2-1; 9 nucleotides agree with TRBD2. Per germline, CDR1 MDHEN and CDR2 SYDVKM. This CDR3 comprises 12 residues.

The chain is built from TRBV18 and TRBJ2-7; TRBD1 might be the D (6 bases). The CDR3 is 14 amino acids. Germline CDR1 and CDR2: KGHSH and LQKENI. V lost 6 bases and J lost 2, with 14 bases in between. The DNA of the CDR3 is TGTGCCAGCTCCCCCCAGGGACACACCTACGAGCAGTACTTC. Protein product: CASSPQGHTYEQYF.

This rearrangement joins TRBV7-2 to TRBJ1-2; 8 bases match TRBD1. The CDR3 spans 15 residues. The germline CDR1 and CDR2 sequences are SGHTA and FQGNSA. V dropped 1 base and J dropped 3; count of bases not matched to a gene: 4. The CDR3 sequence: CASSLEGTGHYGYTF. Here the CDR3 DNA reads TGTGCCAGCAGCTTAGAAGGGACAGGCCACTATGGCTACACCTTC.

This clone is a singleton in its sample. CDR3 residues: CASSPTGELFF. As DNA, the CDR3 is TGTGCCAGCAGCCCTACCGGGGAGCTGTTTTTT. The V and J genes are TRBV6-2 or TRBV6-3 and TRBJ2-2, with D unclear. This CDR3 is built from 11 residues. Trimming left V 6 bases short and J 5 bases short, with 4 bases between. From germline, CDR1 is MNHEY and CDR2 SVGEGT.

This clone appeared a single time. V gene TRBV5-1 combines with J gene TRBJ1-4, with TRBD1 matching over 11 bases. The CDR3 is made up of 16 amino acids. With 3 bases clipped from V and 8 bases from J, the junction kept 9 bases outside the gene matches. CDR1 is SGHRS, CDR2 YFSETQ, per germline. The CDR3 DNA is TGCGCCAGCAGCTCACGGACAGGGGGCGCTGGCGAAAAACTGTTTTTT. It translates to CASSSRTGGAGEKLFF. Together with reference TRBV5-1 and TRBJ1-4, the CDR3 gives the full variable domain: KAGVTQTPRYLIKTRGQQVTLSCSPISGHRSVSWYQQTPGQGLQFLFEYFSETQRNKGNFPGRFSGRQFSNSRSEMNVSTLELGDSALYLCASSSRTGGAGEKLFFGSGTQLSVL.

The gene calls are TRBV18 and TRBJ1-1, with D uncertain. Germline V gives CDR1 KGHSH, CDR2 LQKENI. Trimming took 2 bases from V and 1 from J, leaving 11 bases between them. CDR3 length equals 15 residues. Here the CDR3 reads CASSPISVSNTEAFF. CDR3 sequence (DNA): TGTGCCAGCTCACCAATTTCGGTTTCGAACACTGAAGCTTTCTTT.

The V gene is TRBV7-9, the J gene TRBJ2-3; D gene unclear. V was cut by 3 bases and J by 2 bases, with 9 bases left in between. The CDR3 extends over 14 amino acids. CDR1 is SEHNR, CDR2 FQNEAQ, per germline (reference sequence). The DNA of the CDR3 is TGTGCCAGCAGCTTCACCCAAACCACAGATACGCAGTATTTT. It codes for CASSFTQTTDTQYF.

The chain carries TRBV3-1 (or the pseudogene TRBV3-2) and TRBJ1-2; 10 bases agree with TRBD1. The CDR3 has 15 amino acids. CDR1 and CDR2 (germline): LGHDT, YNNKEL (reference sequence). The V segment lost 1 base and the J segment 5 bases; nucleotides outside the gene matches: 4. Written as DNA, the CDR3 is TGTGCCAGCAGCCAAGGACAGGGGGCGCGGTATGGCTACACCTTC. Translating it yields CASSQGQGARYGYTF.

In this sample, this clone turned up once. The chain has TRBV28 and TRBJ1-2, with D possibly being TRBD1 (5 bases). In germline, CDR1 is MDHEN, CDR2 SYDVKM. CDR3 length equals 12 residues. Trimming stripped 6 bases from V and 8 bases from J, with 13 bases between. CDR3 DNA: TGTGCCAGCAGCCCGTCAGGGTTCGGCTACACCTTC. Translated, it gives CASSPSGFGYTF.

The V gene is TRBV10-3, the J gene TRBJ2-7, with D perhaps matching TRBD2 (5 bases). Between the trimmed V and J ends, which lost 5 bases and 2 bases, there was a span of 7 bases. Germline CDR1 reads ENHRY; CDR2 reads SYGVKD. The CDR3 covers 12 residues. The chain's CDR3 is CAISKGAYEQYF. DNA for the CDR3: TGTGCCATCAGTAAGGGAGCCTACGAGCAGTACTTC.

The chain employs TRBV19 and TRBJ1-5; tentative D call: TRBD1 (6 bases). Trimming shortened V by 2 bases and J by 7 bases, and 12 bases separated the two germline ends. The CDR3 contains 14 residues. Germline V gene sequence: CDR1 LNHDA, CDR2 SQIVND (reference sequence). CDR3 bases: TGTGCCAGTAGTATATCAGGGGCGGGGCAGCCCCAGCATTTT. This translates into CASSISGAGQPQHF.

The rearrangement uses TRBV19 and TRBJ1-5, with 10 bases fitting TRBD1. Germline V gene sequence: CDR1 LNHDA, CDR2 SQIVND (reference sequence). With V trimmed by 6 bases and J by 9 bases, 8 bases remained unmatched. This CDR3 spans 14 amino acids. CDR3 coding DNA: TGTGCCAGTAGAGAAAGGGACAGGGGTTTGCCCCAGCATTTT. This translates into CASRERDRGLPQHF.

V is TRBV9 and J is TRBJ1-5; 8 positions agree with TRBD1. After removal of 4 bases from V and 7 bases from J, the junction contained 7 bases not matched to a gene. The CDR3 contains 14 residues. Germline values: CDR1 SGDLS, CDR2 YYNGEE. CDR3: CASSTGQGGQPQHF. The CDR3 DNA is TGTGCCAGCAGCACCGGACAGGGAGGGCAGCCCCAGCATTTT.